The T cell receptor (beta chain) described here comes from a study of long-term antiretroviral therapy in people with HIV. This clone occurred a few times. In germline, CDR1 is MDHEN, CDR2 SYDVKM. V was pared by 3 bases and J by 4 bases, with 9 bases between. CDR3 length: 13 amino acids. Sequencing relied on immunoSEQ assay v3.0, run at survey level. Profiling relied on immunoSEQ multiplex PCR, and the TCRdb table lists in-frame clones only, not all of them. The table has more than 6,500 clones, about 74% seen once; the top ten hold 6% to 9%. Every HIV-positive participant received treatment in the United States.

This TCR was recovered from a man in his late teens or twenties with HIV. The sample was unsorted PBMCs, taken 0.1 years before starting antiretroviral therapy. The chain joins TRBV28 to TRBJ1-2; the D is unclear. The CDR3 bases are TGTGCCAGCAGTTTGTTTGGATTCTATGGCTACACCTTC. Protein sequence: CASSLFGFYGYTF.